A selection of T cell receptor beta chains follows, all from one sample in a study of blood T cell repertoires in COVID-19. Measured with immunoSEQ multiplex PCR; TCRdb has only the in-frame clones, and not every one. Here the sample spans around 100,000 clones, more than 75% being singletons. Sequencing was performed on peripheral blood. These receptors originate from a human donor in a cohort sampled during active COVID-19. CDR3s include the opening cysteine and the closing phenylalanine or tryptophan. A D gene is named only where the DNA matches it firmly. Clone size appears in some rows only: once, few, many, or a class for an expanded clone.

TRBJ1-5	-	TRBV27	TRBD1	CTTRPTGGNQPQHF	TGTACCACCCGTCCAACAGGGGGCAATCAGCCCCAGCATTTT
TRBJ2-2	once	TRBV7-3	-	CASSPQNTGELFF	TGTGCCAGCAGCCCACAGAACACCGGGGAGCTGTTTTTT
TRBJ1-2	-	TRBV11-2	-	CASSLLQGAPNSGYTF	TGTGCCAGCAGCTTACTACAGGGAGCCCCTAATAGTGGCTACACCTTC
TRBJ1-2	-	TRBV6-2/TRBV6-3	TRBD1	CASSYPAGGYGYTF	TGTGCCAGCAGTTACCCAGCAGGGGGCTATGGCTACACCTTC
TRBJ2-1	-	TRBV3-1/TRBV3-2	TRBD2	CASSQGVPSGRAGNEQFF	TGTGCCAGCAGCCAAGGAGTACCTAGCGGGAGGGCGGGCAATGAGCAGTTCTTC
TRBJ2-7	once	TRBV6-5	TRBD2	CASKGLPYEQYF	TGTGCCAGCAAGGGACTACCCTACGAGCAGTACTTC
TRBJ1-2	-	TRBV3-1/TRBV3-2	TRBD1	CASSPLIWDRGFTSYGYTF	TGTGCCAGCAGCCCCTTAATATGGGACAGGGGGTTTACCAGCTATGGCTACACCTTC
TRBJ2-3	-	TRBV9	TRBD2	CASSVLGGLASDTQYF	TGTGCCAGCAGCGTCCTCGGGGGACTAGCGTCAGATACGCAGTATTTT
TRBJ2-1	-	TRBV7-2	-	CASSRSYNEQFF	TGTGCCAGCAGCCGCTCCTACAATGAGCAGTTCTTC
TRBJ2-1	-	TRBV21-1	-	CASSKLTSGRYFSYNEQFF	TGTGCCAGCAGCAAACTGACTAGCGGGAGGTATTTCTCCTACAATGAGCAGTTCTTC
TRBJ2-7	few	TRBV6-5	TRBD1	CASSYGPEGGHEQYF	TGTGCCAGCAGTTACGGTCCGGAAGGGGGCCACGAGCAGTACTTC
TRBJ2-5	-	TRBV10-3	-	CAISGDRHQETQYF	TGTGCCATCAGTGGCGACAGGCACCAAGAGACCCAGTACTTC
TRBJ2-7	-	TRBV9	-	CASSPSQGPYEQYF	TGTGCCAGCAGCCCTTCACAGGGCCCCTACGAGCAGTACTTC
TRBJ1-6	-	TRBV6-5	-	CASTKREQGLSPLHF	TGTGCCAGCACCAAAAGGGAACAGGGCCTTTCACCCCTCCACTTT
TRBJ1-2	-	TRBV7-2	TRBD1	CASKTDRGANYGYTF	TGTGCCAGCAAAACGGACAGGGGTGCGAACTATGGCTACACCTTC
TRBJ2-7	once	TRBV27	-	CASSLLNGYEQYF	TGTGCCAGCAGTTTGCTTAACGGCTACGAGCAGTACTTC
TRBJ1-1	-	TRBV10-3	-	CAISESLASTEAFF	TGTGCCATCAGTGAGTCGTTAGCCAGCACTGAAGCTTTCTTT
TRBJ1-2	-	TRBV28	-	CASSSEPGSTIYGYTF	TGTGCCAGCAGCAGCGAACCAGGGTCTACTATCTATGGCTACACCTTC